This T cell receptor (beta chain) is drawn from a study of shared clonotypes between healthy human individuals. General study findings and limits: Shared clonotypes across all four donors exceeded non-shared ones in generation probability. Depth was large, yet rarefaction showed that sorted-subset sequencing was incomplete.

As regards this clone: Antigen unknown.

The data were produced by immunoSEQ multiplex PCR, yet TCRdb's version contains in-frame clones alone and is incomplete. The sample records about 2 million clones, about 94% being singletons. In germline, CDR1 is MNHEY, CDR2 SVGAGI. V shed 6 bases and J shed 3 bases, with 12 bases lying between them. The CDR3 spans 13 residues. Naive CD8 cells lacked CD45RO and underwent positive selection for CCR7, leaving out terminally differentiated effector memory CD45RA+ cells. Healthy adults negative for HIV, lacking recent acute infections or vaccinations, served as donors. This TCR derives from a man aged 18 to 29 in good health. The chain has TRBV6-5 and TRBJ2-7, with D possibly TRBD1 on 6 matching bases. The source material was naive CD8+ T cells sorted from blood. The CDR3 loop reads CASSLRGNYEQYF. CDR3 DNA: TGTGCCAGCAGCCTCAGGGGAAACTACGAGCAGTACTTC.